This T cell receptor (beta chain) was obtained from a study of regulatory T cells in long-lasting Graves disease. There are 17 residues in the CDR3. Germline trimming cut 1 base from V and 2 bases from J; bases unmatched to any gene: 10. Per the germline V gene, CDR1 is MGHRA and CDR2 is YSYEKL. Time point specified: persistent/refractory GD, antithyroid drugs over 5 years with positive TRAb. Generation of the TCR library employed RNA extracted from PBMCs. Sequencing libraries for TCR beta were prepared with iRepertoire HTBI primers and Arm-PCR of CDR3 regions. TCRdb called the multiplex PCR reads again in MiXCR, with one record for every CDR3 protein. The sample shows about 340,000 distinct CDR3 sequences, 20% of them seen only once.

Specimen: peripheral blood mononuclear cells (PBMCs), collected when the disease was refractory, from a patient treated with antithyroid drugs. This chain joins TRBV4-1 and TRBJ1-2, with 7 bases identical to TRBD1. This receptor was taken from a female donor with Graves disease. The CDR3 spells CASSQGPTGWLNYGYTF. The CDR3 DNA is TGCGCCAGCAGCCAAGGTCCGACAGGGTGGCTCAACTATGGCTACACCTTC.